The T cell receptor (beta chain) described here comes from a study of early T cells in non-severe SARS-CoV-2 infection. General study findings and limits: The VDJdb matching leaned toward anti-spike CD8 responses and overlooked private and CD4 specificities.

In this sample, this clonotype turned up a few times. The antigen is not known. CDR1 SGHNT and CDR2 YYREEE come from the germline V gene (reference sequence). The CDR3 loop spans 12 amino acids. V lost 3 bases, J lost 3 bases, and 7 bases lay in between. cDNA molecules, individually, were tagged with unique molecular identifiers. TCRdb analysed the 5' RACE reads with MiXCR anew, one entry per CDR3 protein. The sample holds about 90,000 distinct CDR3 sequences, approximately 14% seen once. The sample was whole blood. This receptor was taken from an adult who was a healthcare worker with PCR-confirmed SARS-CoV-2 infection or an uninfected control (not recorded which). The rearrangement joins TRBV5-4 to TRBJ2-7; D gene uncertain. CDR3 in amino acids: CASSSDVYEQYF. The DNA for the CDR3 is TGTGCCAGCAGCTCCGACGTCTACGAGCAGTACTTC.